In its sample, the clone carrying this T cell receptor beta chain was seen many times. Its specificity is unknown. This sample is part of a study of identical twins. TCRdb re-analysed the 5' RACE reads in MiXCR, keeping a single row per CDR3 protein. Of some 330,000 distinct CDR3 sequences in the sample, about 9% are singletons; the top ten hold roughly 8.9%. Study-wide findings and caveats: Analyses of zero insertions could, in part, be confounded by invariant MAIT and iNKT cells. Recombination models fit unrelated individuals' TCR alpha sharing but underestimated twins'. It was cross-sectional statistical analysis, not following the same donors, that the conclusions relied on.

CDR3 length: 15 amino acids. V lost 0 bases and J 6 bases, leaving 15 bases between the germline ends. Germline CDR1 SGHAT, CDR2 FQNNGV. The chain has TRBV11-2 and TRBJ2-7; a weak D match, TRBD1 (6 bases). The origin of this receptor is a woman in her fifties or sixties in good health. The sequenced sample consisted of naive T cells sorted from blood. The CDR3 region has the DNA TGTGCCAGCAGCTTAGAGGGCTCAGGGGCTAGCGAGCAGTACTTC. This gives the protein CASSLEGSGASEQYF.